This T cell receptor (beta chain) comes out of a study of cytomegalovirus exposure and HLA in healthy donors. Notes on the study in general: Certain sequence variants were highly shared and formed a cluster, and this cluster was likely a sequencing artifact. The Asian-associated ancestry cluster reportedly had fewer N-insertions than the roughly 670-donor mean in a later analysis.

The V gene's germline CDR1 is SGHDT and CDR2 YYEEEE. The CDR3 totals 14 residues. The V end was cut by 2 bases, the J end by 2 bases, with 8 bases between. On this clone: Its antigen is unidentified. The same CDR3 can be traced to other DNA sequences in this sample.

Amplification used 60 Vbeta primers and 13 Jbeta primers. Profiling relied on immunoSEQ multiplex PCR, and the TCRdb table lists in-frame clones only, not all of them. The sample includes approximately 150,000 clones, more than 75% seen only once; the top ten take 1.5% to 2%. The chain joins TRBV5-6 to TRBJ1-5, with unresolved D. The TCR originated in a man between 35 and 55 years old in good health and CMV-seronegative. Sequencing was performed on PBMCs. The CDR3 DNA sequence: TGTGCCAGCAGCTTAGTGCAGGGCAATCAGCCCCAGCATTTT. Translation: CASSLVQGNQPQHF.